The 26 T cell receptor beta chains given below trace back to one sample, sequenced in a study of identical twins. TCRdb independently ran MiXCR on the 5' RACE reads; one entry per CDR3 protein. This sample has hundreds of thousands of distinct CDR3 sequences; approximately 21% occur once, and the top ten carry roughly 4.3%. These records were also assigned to another study, of T cells expressing NK-cell markers.

Sequenced sample: PBMCs. Every receptor here comes from a woman in her late teens or twenties in good health.

This clonotype was observed a handful of times. This sequence joins TRBV13 and TRBJ2-1; 14 bases fit TRBD2. Germline CDR1 is PRHDT and CDR2 is FYEKMQ (reference sequence). CDR3 length: 16 residues. The J segment lost 9 bases and the V segment lost 5 bases, leaving 9 bases of the junction unmatched. The CDR3 region has the DNA TGTGCCAGCAGCCCGGGCGGGACTAGCGGGAGCCCTGAGCAGTTCTTC. It yields the protein CASSPGGTSGSPEQFF.

This clonotype was seen only a few times. V gene TRBV29-1 combines with J gene TRBJ2-5; D gene uncertain. CDR3 length: 12 amino acids. The V and J ends lost 5 bases and 1 base respectively, with 8 bases between them. Germline V gene data show CDR1 as SQVTM and CDR2 as ANQGSEA. CDR3 in amino acids: CSVIPVQETQYF. CDR3 sequence (DNA): TGCAGCGTTATCCCGGTCCAAGAGACCCAGTACTTC.

This clonotype was recorded at least ten times. The V call is TRBV29-1, the J call TRBJ2-7; D gene unclear. V was cut by 3 bases and J by 4 bases, with 10 bases left in between. This CDR3 has 12 amino acids. Germline-derived CDR1 and CDR2 are SQVTM and ANQGSEA. The DNA of the CDR3 is TGCAGCGTTGAGGCCAACGGGTACGAGCAGTACTTC. It is translated as CSVEANGYEQYF.

The chain carries TRBV7-8 and TRBJ2-1, with 10 bases that match TRBD2. CDR3 length equals 16 residues. Germline V gene lookup returns CDR1 SGHVS and CDR2 FQNEAQ. The trim removed 3 bases at V and 6 bases at J, leaving 8 bases unmatched. The CDR3 nucleotides read TGTGCCAGCAGCTTGGAGGGACTAGCGCTCCGCAATGAGCAGTTCTTC. Translating it yields CASSLEGLALRNEQFF.

The chain recombines TRBV12-3 or TRBV12-4 with TRBJ2-7; D possibly matches TRBD1 or TRBD2 (5 bases each). Trimming removed 1 base at V and 3 bases at J, with 19 bases between. The CDR3 has 17 amino acids. CDR3 in amino acids: CASSLGYAWGTHYEQYF. CDR3 bases: TGTGCCAGCAGTTTAGGTTATGCATGGGGGACCCACTACGAGCAGTACTTC.

The V and J genes are TRBV20-1 and TRBJ2-7, with D possibly matching TRBD2 (5 bases). Per germline, CDR1 DFQATT and CDR2 SNEGSKA (reference sequence). The V and J ends lost 0 bases and 7 bases respectively, with 13 bases between them. CDR3 length equals 13 residues. This CDR3 is CSAREDRRSEQYF. Written as DNA, the CDR3 is TGCAGTGCTAGAGAGGATAGGAGGTCAGAGCAGTACTTC.

This chain connects TRBV7-6 to TRBJ1-1; no clear D gene. Germline CDR1 and CDR2: SGHVS and FNYEAQ. The length of the CDR3 is 16 residues. V was cut by 2 bases and J by 5 bases, with 18 bases left in between. CDR3: CASSLQGRLGITEAFF. The CDR3 DNA reads as TGTGCCAGCAGCTTACAAGGACGTCTGGGTATAACTGAAGCTTTCTTT. The full variable domain, with the rest looked up from reference TRBV7-6 and TRBJ1-1, is GAGVSQSPRYKVTKRGQDVALRCDPISGHVSLYWYRQALGQGPEFLTYFNYEAQQDKSGLPNDRFSAERPEGSISTLTIQRTEQRDSAMYRCASSLQGRLGITEAFFGQGTRLTVV.

This clonotype has only a few counts. The J gene is TRBJ2-1, the V gene TRBV20-1, with a weak D call TRBD2 (5 bases). The V and J ends lost 3 bases and 5 bases respectively, with 17 bases between them. Germline loops: CDR1 DFQATT, CDR2 SNEGSKA (reference sequence). This CDR3 is built from 15 residues. CDR3 DNA: TGCAGTGCTAGGGGGATGGAAGCGGCAGACAATGAGCAGTTCTTC. Translation gives CSARGMEAADNEQFF.

This chain links TRBV27 with TRBJ2-1; perhaps TRBD2 as D (5 bases). Germline CDR1 and CDR2: MNHEY and SMNVEV (reference sequence). Trimming cost V 3 bases and J 0 bases, with 15 bases left between them. The CDR3 length is 17 residues. DNA for the CDR3: TGTGCCAGCAGTTTTAAGGGAAGCGGCAGCTCCTACAATGAGCAGTTCTTC. Protein product: CASSFKGSGSSYNEQFF.

The rearrangement uses TRBV7-9 and TRBJ2-3; 10 bases agree with TRBD2. Germline V gives CDR1 SEHNR, CDR2 FQNEAQ (reference sequence). The J segment lost 6 bases and the V segment lost 6 bases, leaving 6 bases of the junction unmatched. This CDR3 comprises 14 residues. CDR3 in amino acids: CASSQTSGQDTQYF. CDR3 in DNA: TGTGCCAGCAGTCAGACTAGCGGGCAGGATACGCAGTATTTT.

V gene TRBV6-5 combines with J gene TRBJ1-2, with 7 bases aligning to TRBD1. V dropped 2 bases and J dropped 6; count of bases not matched to a gene: 6. Germline CDR1 and CDR2: MNHEY and SVGAGI. The CDR3 runs 14 residues. CDR3 region: CASSYPDRVDGYTF. For the CDR3, the DNA is TGTGCCAGCAGTTACCCAGACAGGGTAGATGGCTACACCTTC.

The J gene is TRBJ2-5, the V gene TRBV5-1, with 7 bases aligning to TRBD1. Germline CDR1 reads SGHRS; CDR2 reads YFSETQ. J gave up 5 bases and V 6 bases, and 10 bases lay outside the gene matches. This CDR3 comprises 14 residues. The CDR3 protein is CASTSSTGLETQYF. CDR3 DNA sequence: TGCGCCAGCACCTCGTCGACAGGGTTGGAGACCCAGTACTTC.

This clonotype was counted between two and nine times. CDR3 DNA sequence: TGCGCCAGCAGTGAAGCTGGATGGGAGACCCAGTACTTC. Translation gives CASSEAGWETQYF. V and J are TRBV10-1 and TRBJ2-5; D is undetermined. The CDR3 is made up of 13 amino acids. V gave up 3 bases and J gave up 5 bases, with 10 bases separating them. Germline-derived CDR1 and CDR2 are WNHNN and SYGVQD (reference sequence).

The sample holds a few counts of this clonotype. The gene calls are TRBV5-1 and TRBJ1-1; TRBD1 is a possible D gene (5 bases). The CDR3 loop spans 15 amino acids. V was trimmed by 3 bases and J by 0 bases, leaving 12 bases between them. Germline V gives CDR1 SGHRS, CDR2 YFSETQ. CDR3 amino acids: CASSWAGTVNTEAFF. The CDR3 DNA reads TGCGCCAGCAGCTGGGCCGGGACTGTGAACACTGAAGCTTTCTTT.

This clonotype occurred many times. The genes are TRBV11-3 and TRBJ2-5; TRBD1 is a possible D gene (5 bases). There are 14 residues in the CDR3. Trimming removed 1 base at V and 4 bases at J, with 10 bases between. CDR1 is SGHNT and CDR2 is YENEEA in the germline V gene. The CDR3 protein is CASSLGTFRETQYF. Here the CDR3 DNA reads TGTGCCAGCAGCTTAGGGACATTTCGAGAGACCCAGTACTTC.

This clonotype has a handful of counts. J is TRBJ2-7 and V is TRBV9; D not certain. Germline values: CDR1 SGDLS, CDR2 YYNGEE. The V end lost 0 bases, the J end lost 6 bases, and 10 bases lay between the germline ends. CDR3 size: 13 residues. The CDR3 bases are TGTGCCAGCAGCGTAGCTCGGGTATCCGAGCAGTACTTC. Translated, it gives CASSVARVSEQYF.

This clonotype has a handful of counts. The rearrangement uses TRBV20-1 and TRBJ2-7; possibly TRBD1 for D (5 bases). CDR1 DFQATT and CDR2 SNEGSKA come from the germline V gene (reference sequence). The CDR3 extends over 12 amino acids. V lost 6 bases to trimming and J lost 3 bases, with 12 bases between them. As DNA, the CDR3 is TGCAGTGCCGAGACAGCCTACTACGAGCAGTACTTC. Residues: CSAETAYYEQYF.

This rearrangement joins TRBV29-1 to TRBJ2-7; TRBD1 might be the D (5 bases). The CDR3 sequence is 12 residues long. CDR1 is SQVTM and CDR2 is ANQGSEA in the germline V gene. V lost 8 bases and J 2 bases, leaving 13 bases between the germline ends. The CDR3 loop is CSCRQQTYEQYF. The CDR3 nucleotides are TGCAGCTGCAGACAGCAAACCTACGAGCAGTACTTC.

Ten or more counts support this clonotype. V gene TRBV19 combines with J gene TRBJ2-1, with D perhaps given as TRBD1 or TRBD2 (5 bases each). The germline CDR1 and CDR2 sequences are LNHDA and SQIVND (reference sequence). V was trimmed by 7 bases and J by 3 bases, leaving 16 bases between them. This CDR3 is built from 15 residues. CDR3 nucleotides: TGTGCCAGTACCCCCCCCGGGACGGACTACAATGAGCAGTTCTTC. This codes for CASTPPGTDYNEQFF.

This clonotype showed up many times. The chain couples TRBV10-3 to TRBJ2-1; D unclear. V was pared by 7 bases and J by 5 bases, with 12 bases between. The V gene's germline CDR1 is ENHRY and CDR2 SYGVKD. The CDR3 loop spans 13 amino acids. In nucleotides, the CDR3 is TGTGCCATCACGAAGACACCTGACAATGAGCAGTTCTTC. Residues: CAITKTPDNEQFF.

The genes are TRBV4-1 and TRBJ1-6; a possible D gene is TRBD1 (6 bases). Germline V lookup: CDR1 MGHRA, CDR2 YSYEKL. CDR3 length equals 19 residues. V lost 2 bases and J 1 base, leaving 18 bases between the germline ends. The CDR3 bases are TGCGCCAGCAGCCAACTTGGGGGGCGCCGGGGGTCCTATAATTCACCCCTCCACTTT. Amino acid sequence: CASSQLGGRRGSYNSPLHF.

The chain joins TRBV20-1 to TRBJ1-4; 7 bases are a match to TRBD1. The CDR3 spans 11 residues. The germline V gene encodes CDR1 DFQATT and CDR2 SNEGSKA (reference sequence). V lost 3 bases and J lost 11; bases outside the gene matches: 3. CDR3 amino acids: CSASGQAKLFF. The DNA for the CDR3 is TGCAGTGCTAGTGGACAGGCCAAACTGTTTTTT.

This clonotype was found a few times. The chain uses TRBV3-1 and TRBJ2-1; the match to TRBD2 covers 9 bases. The V segment lost 1 base and the J segment 4 bases; nucleotides outside the gene matches: 14. The CDR3 has 19 amino acids. Per germline, CDR1 LGHDT and CDR2 YNNKEL (reference sequence). CDR3 amino acids: CASSQVGRLAGKPYNEQFF. In nucleotides, the CDR3 is TGTGCCAGCAGCCAAGTCGGGAGGCTAGCGGGGAAACCGTACAATGAGCAGTTCTTC.

In its sample, this clonotype was seen many times. The chain employs TRBV6-1 and TRBJ2-3; 10 nucleotides agree with TRBD2. The V gene's germline CDR1 is MNHNS and CDR2 SASEGT. The CDR3 is made up of 14 amino acids. The V gene end was trimmed by 6 bases and the J gene end by 5 bases; junction bases not matched to a gene: 5. The CDR3 DNA sequence: TGTGCCAGCAGAATTAGCGGGGGGAGAGATACGCAGTATTTT. Its protein product is CASRISGGRDTQYF.

This clonotype was observed at least ten times. The chain uses TRBV4-3 and TRBJ2-7, with 7 bases aligning to TRBD1. This CDR3 comprises 15 residues. The germline gives CDR1 LGHNA, CDR2 YSLEER. V shed 4 bases and J 3 bases; nucleotides not matched to a gene: 9. The CDR3 bases are TGCGCCAGCAGCCGTTCCCGGGACAGTTTCTACGAGCAGTACTTC. This codes for CASSRSRDSFYEQYF.

This clonotype is a singleton in its sample. V usage is TRBV12-3 or TRBV12-4 and J usage is TRBJ2-7; TRBD2 matches 11 bases. The CDR3 has 15 residues. J gave up 7 bases and V 5 bases, and 10 bases lay outside the gene matches. For the CDR3, the DNA is TGTGCCAGCAGTCCCCTACTAGCGGGAGTAGGGGAGCAGTACTTC. Its protein product is CASSPLLAGVGEQYF.